This entry describes one TCR beta chain. In germline, CDR1 is PRHDT, CDR2 FYEKMQ (reference sequence). This CDR3 comprises 17 residues. V shed 3 bases, J shed 8 bases, and the junction held 14 bases outside the gene matches. These data come from a study of T cell changes during pregnancy in multiple sclerosis. Sequencing used immunoSEQ multiplex PCR; TCRdb keeps in-frame clones, though not all of them. The sample carries tens of thousands of clones, roughly 93% recorded once. Sequenced material: peripheral blood, taken in the second trimester of pregnancy. This rearrangement joins TRBV13 to TRBJ1-2; 11 positions agree with TRBD1. This TCR was recovered from a female donor with multiple sclerosis, enrolled in a pregnancy study. The CDR3 DNA sequence: TGTGCCAGCAGCTTGGGATACTGGACAGGGGGCGAGGAAGGCTACACCTTC. It is translated as CASSLGYWTGGEEGYTF.